This TCR beta chain was identified in a study of cytomegalovirus exposure and HLA in healthy donors. Per the germline V gene, CDR1 is WSHSY and CDR2 is SAAADI. Trimming cost V 6 bases and J 0 bases; bases outside gene matches: 4. CDR3 length equals 15 residues. Study-level points and caveats: In vitro assays verified that a few CMV-associated chains recognized CMV antigens specifically. First-cohort TCR clusters tended to co-occur in the 130 or so validation repertoires, a later analysis found. The study put roughly 160 TCR beta chains on its list as cytomegalovirus-associated.

Separation from the approximately 710-subject first cohort characterized the roughly 130-subject validation cohort, to which the donors belonged. As concerns this clone: Antigen specificity is unknown.

Using immunoSEQ multiplex PCR, the repertoire was profiled, and TCRdb retains in-frame clones only, with some absent. The sample comprises 200,000 to 250,000 clones, just over 90% of which are singletons, and 1.1% rests with the top ten. Sequencing was done on a sample of PBMCs. V usage is TRBV10-2 and J usage is TRBJ2-1; the match to TRBD2 covers 8 bases. This receptor was identified in a woman between 18 and 29 years old in good health and CMV-seronegative. The CDR3 sequence is CASRSGGSSYNEQFF. The DNA for the CDR3 is TGCGCCAGCAGAAGCGGGGGCAGCTCCTACAATGAGCAGTTCTTC.